Listed here is a single T cell receptor beta chain. The sample originates from a study of identical twins. TCRdb passed the 5' RACE reads through MiXCR, listing each CDR3 protein once. The data hold 1.5 million to 2 million distinct CDR3 sequences, with about 31% observed a single time. The sequenced sample was cord blood. The receptor was derived from a newborn girl in good health.

The CDR3 DNA reads TGTGCCAGCAGCCACCCGCCAGGGGGCTGGCAAGAGACCCAGTACTTC. It translates to CASSHPPGGWQETQYF. The chain recombines TRBV3-1 with TRBJ2-5; the match to TRBD1 covers 8 bases. Losses at the gene ends were 3 bases for V and 2 bases for J; bases not matched to a gene: 8. Germline V gives CDR1 LGHDT, CDR2 YNNKEL (reference sequence). The CDR3 is 16 residues long.